The present TCR beta chain was sequenced within a study of cytomegalovirus exposure and HLA in healthy donors. Study-level information: The 100 to 150 validation repertoires matched the roughly 700 first-cohort repertoires in platform, a later analysis reported.

Germline-derived CDR1 and CDR2 are MNHEY and SVGAGI. The ends were cut back, 10 bases at V and 5 bases at J, with 12 bases in the middle. This CDR3 has 12 residues. Overall study results and limits: According to reports, the classifier identified cytomegalovirus status with high specificity and sensitivity. One later analysis, an examination of the 90 to 150 validation repertoires, found that first-cohort TCR clusters tended to co-occur in them. Cytomegalovirus-associated TCR beta chains were listed, numbering roughly 150.

As concerns this clone: The antigen is undetermined.

Clones were read by immunoSEQ multiplex PCR, and TCRdb kept only the in-frame ones, dropping some. The table lists 150,000 to 200,000 clones, about four fifths of them singletons, with 2.5% to 3% in the top ten. The sequenced sample was PBMCs. This receptor was taken from a woman under 30 in good health and CMV-seropositive. The chain combines TRBV6-5 with TRBJ1-5, with a possible D match to TRBD1 (6 bases). CDR3: CAKWGHHQPQHF. The CDR3 nucleotides read TGTGCCAAATGGGGGCATCATCAGCCCCAGCATTTT.